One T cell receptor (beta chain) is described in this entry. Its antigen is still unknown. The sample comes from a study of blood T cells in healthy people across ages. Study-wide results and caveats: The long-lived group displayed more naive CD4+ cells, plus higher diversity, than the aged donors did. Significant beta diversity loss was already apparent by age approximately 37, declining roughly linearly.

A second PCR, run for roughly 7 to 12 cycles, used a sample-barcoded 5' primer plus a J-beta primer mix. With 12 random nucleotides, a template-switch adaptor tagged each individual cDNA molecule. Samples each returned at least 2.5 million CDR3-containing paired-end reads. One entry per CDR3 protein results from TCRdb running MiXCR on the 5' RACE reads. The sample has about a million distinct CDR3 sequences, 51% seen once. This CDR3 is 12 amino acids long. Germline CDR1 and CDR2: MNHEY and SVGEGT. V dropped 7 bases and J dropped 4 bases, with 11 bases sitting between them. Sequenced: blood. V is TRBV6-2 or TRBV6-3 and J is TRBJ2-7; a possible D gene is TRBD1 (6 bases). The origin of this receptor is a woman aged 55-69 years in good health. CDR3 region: CASMGHLYEQYF. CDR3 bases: TGTGCCAGCATGGGACACCTATACGAGCAGTACTTC.